These 2 T cell receptor beta chains originate from one sample sequenced in a study of vaccination and CD4 T cells after COVID-19. No antigen has been identified for these receptors. Sample treatment: roughly 11-day PBMC culture with coronavirus spike peptide pools or control peptides (ViraFEST assay). With the Oncomine TCR Beta short-read assay, DNA from cultured CD4+ T cells was sequenced. TCRdb independently ran MiXCR on the PCR reads; one entry per CDR3 protein. The top ten hold 20% to 25% of the sample, which has more than 7,500 distinct CDR3 sequences, 20% to 25% seen once. The sequencing sample was made of cultured CD4+ T cells from blood. These TCRs come from a human donor with COVID-19.

This clonotype was seen only a few times. The CDR3 is CSATPDIYSNQPQHF. CDR3 nucleotides: TGCAGTGCTACACCGGACATTTATAGCAATCAGCCCCAGCATTTT. The J gene is TRBJ1-5, the V gene TRBV20-1; possibly TRBD1 for D (5 bases). Germline lookup yields CDR1 DFQATT and CDR2 SNEGSKA (reference sequence). V was clipped by 4 bases and J by 0 bases, with 13 bases between them. CDR3 length: 15 residues.

J is TRBJ1-2 and V is TRBV5-1; the D gene is possibly TRBD1 (6 bases). Trimming took 2 bases from V and 4 from J, leaving 21 bases between them. In germline, CDR1 is SGHRS, CDR2 YFSETQ. The CDR3 consists of 17 residues. For the CDR3, the DNA is TGCGCCAGCAGCTTAGGAACATCGGGGGGGCTTGGCTATGGCTACACCTTC. It translates to CASSLGTSGGLGYGYTF.